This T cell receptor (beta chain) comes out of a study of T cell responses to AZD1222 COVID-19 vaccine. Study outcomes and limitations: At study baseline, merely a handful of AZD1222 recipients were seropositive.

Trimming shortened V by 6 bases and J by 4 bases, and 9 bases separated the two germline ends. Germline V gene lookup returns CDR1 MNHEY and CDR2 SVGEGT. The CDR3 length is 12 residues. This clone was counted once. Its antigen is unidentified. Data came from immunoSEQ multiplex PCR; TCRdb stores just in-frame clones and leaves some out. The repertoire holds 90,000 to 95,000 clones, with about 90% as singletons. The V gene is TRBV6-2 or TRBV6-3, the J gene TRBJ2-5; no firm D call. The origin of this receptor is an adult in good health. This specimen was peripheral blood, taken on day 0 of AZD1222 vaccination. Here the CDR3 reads CASSMQAETQYF. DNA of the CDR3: TGTGCCAGCAGCATGCAGGCAGAGACCCAGTACTTC.